This T cell receptor beta chain was sequenced in a study of T cell responses to AZD1222 COVID-19 vaccine. About the research overall: Doses given second, at about 4 or about 12 weeks, were pooled. Findings and caveats of the study: Regions left unmutated in variants are reportedly the target of nearly half of spike-specific TCRs. None of the repertoires were sampled until the peak T cell response had passed.

Profiling relied on immunoSEQ multiplex PCR, and the TCRdb table lists in-frame clones only, not all of them. Of 73,000 or so clones listed, around 88% are singletons. This clone was seen a single time. Its target is not known. V trimming: 6 bases; J trimming: 6 bases; junction bases outside the gene matches: 9. Germline CDR1 and CDR2: WSHSY and SAAADI. CDR3 length: 15 amino acids. The specimen was peripheral blood, collected on day 0 of AZD1222 vaccination. The clonotype comes from an adult in good health. The rearrangement links TRBV10-2 to TRBJ2-3; 10 bases fit TRBD2. Here the CDR3 reads CASREGLAAPDTQYF. The CDR3 DNA reads TGCGCCAGCAGGGAAGGACTAGCGGCGCCGGATACGCAGTATTTT.